A single TCR beta chain is shown here with its context. These data originate in a study of shared clonotypes between healthy human individuals. The V end was cut by 3 bases, the J end by 7 bases, with 15 bases between. The CDR3 has 15 residues. Germline loops: CDR1 KGHSH, CDR2 LQKENI. Measured with immunoSEQ multiplex PCR; TCRdb has only the in-frame clones, and not every one. Of around 500,000 clones detected, roughly four fifths appear once; the ten largest clones hold 13%. The chain uses TRBV18 and TRBJ2-2; D is unclear. The sequence derives from a woman aged 40 to 50 in good health. Some clones in this sample may be carry-over from other donors' samples. The specimen sequenced was PBMCs. The CDR3 DNA reads as TGTGCCAGCTCACCCGTTGTGGCCGGCGTCGGGGAGCTGTTTTTT. This codes for CASSPVVAGVGELFF.